These T cell receptor beta chains were read from a single sample in a study of shared clonotypes between healthy human individuals. Here immunoSEQ multiplex PCR was the method, and the copy in TCRdb shows in-frame clones only, minus some. The sample has millions of clones; 85% to 95% are singletons. Material: naive CD8+ T cells from PBMCs. Receptors were obtained from a man between 18 and 29 years old in good health. Some clones in this sample may be carry-over from other donors' samples. Each CDR3 is given with its conserved first and last residue. The D gene is left open where the match is weak. Rows give clone size only sometimes, using once, few, many, or a class for an expanded clone.

abundance | j_gene | v_gene | len | d_gene | CDR3nt | CDR3aa
- | TRBJ2-6 | TRBV9 | 21 | - | TGTGCCAGCAGCGTACCCCGGGCAGGGGCTAATCTGATCCCTGGGGCCAACGTCCTGACTTTC | CASSVPRAGANLIPGANVLTF
- | TRBJ1-2 | TRBV6-5 | 13 | - | TGTGCCAGCAGTCTTGGACAAACCTATGGCTACACCTTC | CASSLGQTYGYTF
- | TRBJ1-1 | TRBV28 | 14 | - | TGTGCCAGCACCTCGGGGGATAGATACACTGAAGCTTTCTTT | CASTSGDRYTEAFF
- | TRBJ2-7 | TRBV5-1 | 16 | TRBD1 | TGCGCCAGCAGCTTAACCTACAGGGGGCCCCAAGGAGAGCAGTACTTC | CASSLTYRGPQGEQYF
- | TRBJ2-7 | TRBV7-9 | 17 | - | TGTGCCAGCAGAACAGGCCGGGACGGAACACCCAACGACGAGCAGTACTTC | CASRTGRDGTPNDEQYF
once | TRBJ2-1 | TRBV7-9 | 16 | TRBD1 | TGTGCCAGCAGCCCCAGGGTCGACGACAGGGCGATTGAGCAGTTCTTC | CASSPRVDDRAIEQFF
- | TRBJ2-7 | TRBV7-9 | 14 | TRBD1 | TGTGCCAGCAGACCAGGGACAGGGCTCCACGAGCAGTACTTC | CASRPGTGLHEQYF
- | TRBJ1-1 | TRBV19 | 14 | TRBD1 | TGTGCCAGCGGGACAGCTAGACTAAACACTGAAGCTTTCTTT | CASGTARLNTEAFF
- | TRBJ2-7 | TRBV9 | 16 | - | TGTGCCAGCAGCGCGGCAGGGACATTTTCGCCCTACGAGCAGTACTTC | CASSAAGTFSPYEQYF
- | TRBJ2-7 | TRBV27 | 17 | TRBD2 | TGTGCCAGCAGTCCGCCGGGACTAGCTGCAGTCCCTTGGGAGCAGTACTTC | CASSPPGLAAVPWEQYF
- | TRBJ1-3 | TRBV4-1 | 14 | - | TGCGCCAGCAGCCAAGACCCCCGGGGAAACACCATATATTTT | CASSQDPRGNTIYF
- | TRBJ2-1 | TRBV13 | 14 | - | TGTGCCAGCAGCCATAATACCTGGGAGAATGAGCAGTTCTTC | CASSHNTWENEQFF
- | TRBJ2-7 | TRBV7-9 | 13 | - | TGTGCCAGCAGCTTAGATCGCGTGGTGGAGCAGTACTTC | CASSLDRVVEQYF
- | TRBJ2-7 | TRBV7-9 | 15 | TRBD1 | TGTGCCAGCACCTGGGGGGGGACAGGGACATACGAGCAGTACTTC | CASTWGGTGTYEQYF
- | TRBJ2-7 | TRBV19 | 15 | - | TGTGCCAGTAGCCCAACAGGTCCAGCCCCCTACGAGCAGTACTTC | CASSPTGPAPYEQYF
- | TRBJ2-7 | TRBV6-5 | 14 | - | TGTGCCAGCAGTTCCCGGATAGCGGTCCACGAGCAGTACTTC | CASSSRIAVHEQYF
- | TRBJ2-7 | TRBV11-2 | 16 | TRBD2 | TGTGCCAGCAGCCGGACTAGCGGGAGCCTCTTGGACGAGCAGTACTTC | CASSRTSGSLLDEQYF
- | TRBJ2-7 | TRBV13 | 14 | TRBD1 | TGTGCCAGCAGCGACCGGGACAGGGGGTACGAGCAGTACTTC | CASSDRDRGYEQYF
- | TRBJ2-3 | TRBV2 | 10 | - | TGTGCCAGTGGACACCTACTCGGCTATTTT | CASGHLLGYF
- | TRBJ2-1 | TRBV18 | 11 | TRBD2 | TGTGCCAGCTCATGGACTAGAGGCCAGTTCTTC | CASSWTRGQFF
- | TRBJ2-3 | TRBV4-1 | 17 | TRBD1 | TGCGCCAGCAGCCAAGAACCCACAGGGGGCGCGGAAGATACGCAGTATTTT | CASSQEPTGGAEDTQYF
- | TRBJ2-3 | TRBV4-2 | 15 | TRBD2 | TGTGCCAGCAGCCAAGGGACTAGCGCTTCAGATACGCAGTATTTT | CASSQGTSASDTQYF
- | TRBJ2-1 | TRBV28 | 14 | - | TGTGCCAGCAGTCCTACGTCCCTTGGAGATGAGCAGTTCTTC | CASSPTSLGDEQFF
- | TRBJ1-2 | TRBV28 | 17 | TRBD1 | TGTGCCAGCAGCCCCCTCTGGACAGGGATCATTAACTATGGCTACACCTTC | CASSPLWTGIINYGYTF
- | TRBJ1-2 | TRBV7-9 | 12 | - | TGTGCCAGCAGCTTTTGGGGCGGCGGCTACACCTTC | CASSFWGGGYTF
- | TRBJ2-7 | TRBV7-9 | 14 | - | TGTGCCAGCAGCTTGGGTCCGAGGGCCTACGAGCAGTACTTC | CASSLGPRAYEQYF
- | TRBJ2-1 | TRBV7-8 | 14 | TRBD1 | TGTGCCAGCAGCACGGGACAGAACTACAATGAGCAGTTCTTC | CASSTGQNYNEQFF
once | TRBJ1-1 | TRBV19 | 13 | - | TGTGCCAGTAGATGGCGGGGAGTCACTGAAGCTTTCTTT | CASRWRGVTEAFF
- | TRBJ2-7 | TRBV7-9 | 13 | TRBD1 | TGTGCCAGCAGCTTATTTGGGACAGCCGAGCAGTACTTC | CASSLFGTAEQYF
- | TRBJ1-2 | TRBV2 | 16 | - | TGTGCCAGCAGTGAAACGACAGGCGGGAGGGACTATGGCTACACCTTC | CASSETTGGRDYGYTF
- | TRBJ2-4 | TRBV6-1 | 15 | TRBD2 | TGTGCCAGCAAATCTAGCGGGAGCTCCAAAAACATTCAGTACTTC | CASKSSGSSKNIQYF
- | TRBJ2-7 | TRBV9 | 15 | TRBD2 | TGTGCCAGCAGCCCTAGCGGGGGCCCTCGGAACGAGCAGTACTTC | CASSPSGGPRNEQYF
- | TRBJ2-1 | TRBV9 | 15 | TRBD1 | TGTGCCAGCAGCGTAGGACAGGGACCCTACAATGAGCAGTTCTTC | CASSVGQGPYNEQFF
- | TRBJ2-1 | TRBV28 | 13 | - | TGTGCCAGCAGTTTGACGGGAGACAATGAGCAGTTCTTC | CASSLTGDNEQFF
- | TRBJ2-1 | TRBV4-3 | 15 | TRBD1 | TGCGCCAGCAGCTTCCGGGACAGAGCCAACAATGAGCAGTTCTTC | CASSFRDRANNEQFF
- | TRBJ2-5 | TRBV4-1 | 14 | - | TGCGCCAGCAGCCGCACAGTGGGGGGAGAGACCCAGTACTTC | CASSRTVGGETQYF
- | TRBJ2-1 | TRBV27 | 14 | TRBD2 | TGTGCCAGCAGCCCCGGGACTATAATCAATGAGCAGTTCTTC | CASSPGTIINEQFF
- | TRBJ2-7 | TRBV19 | 13 | - | TGTGCCAGTAGTACAGGACAGTCCTACGAGCAGTACTTC | CASSTGQSYEQYF
- | TRBJ2-7 | TRBV15 | 14 | TRBD1 | TGTGCCACCAGCAGAGGACAGGGTTTATACGAGCAGTACTTC | CATSRGQGLYEQYF
- | TRBJ2-1 | TRBV7-9 | 16 | TRBD2 | TGTGCCAGCAGCCCCAAGACTAGCGGTGCCGGGAGTGAGCAGTTCTTC | CASSPKTSGAGSEQFF
- | TRBJ2-7 | TRBV27 | 14 | - | TGTGCCAGCAGTTTACAGCGGACGGGCTACGAGCAGTACTTC | CASSLQRTGYEQYF
- | TRBJ1-3 | TRBV2 | 16 | TRBD1 | TGTGCCGCCGTTCCAGGGGGCGCAAGTTCGGCGAACACCATATATTTT | CAAVPGGASSANTIYF
- | TRBJ1-5 | TRBV5-4 | 17 | - | TGTGCCAGCAGCTTGGCGGTAGCCTCTTATAGCAATCAGCCCCAGCATTTT | CASSLAVASYSNQPQHF
- | TRBJ1-1 | TRBV19 | 15 | TRBD1 | TGTGCCAGTAGTGTGACAGGGGCGGTTAAGACTGAAGCTTTCTTT | CASSVTGAVKTEAFF
- | TRBJ2-7 | TRBV30 | 13 | TRBD1 | TGTGCCTGGGAGACAGGGACCCCCTACGAGCAGTACTTC | CAWETGTPYEQYF
- | TRBJ2-1 | TRBV27 | 16 | TRBD2 | TGTGCCAGCAGTTTGATACGGCGGGAGGGTGGCGCTGAGCAGTTCTTC | CASSLIRREGGAEQFF
- | TRBJ2-4 | TRBV19 | 17 | - | TGTGCCAGTAGACAGGACCAAACAACCCTAGCCAAAAACATTCAGTACTTC | CASRQDQTTLAKNIQYF
- | TRBJ2-5 | TRBV28 | 17 | - | TGTGCCAGCAGTTTCGTGGGGGGGGGACACAGCTCAGAGACCCAGTACTTC | CASSFVGGGHSSETQYF
- | TRBJ2-7 | TRBV4-3 | 21 | TRBD2 | TGCGCCAGCAGCCACCGGGCAACTAGCGAAAGTTTCAGAGTCCGCGGGGACGAGCAGTACTTC | CASSHRATSESFRVRGDEQYF
- | TRBJ1-3 | TRBV7-3 | 15 | - | TGTGCCAGCAGCTCGGACAGTTACTCTGGAAACACCATATATTTT | CASSSDSYSGNTIYF
once | TRBJ1-3 | TRBV7-9 | 14 | - | TGTGCCAGCAGCCCTAGTGAGGCGGGAAACACCATATATTTT | CASSPSEAGNTIYF
few | TRBJ1-1 | TRBV23-1 | 14 | - | TGCGCCAGCAGTCAACCGGACAGGAACACTGAAGCTTTCTTT | CASSQPDRNTEAFF
- | TRBJ2-3 | TRBV5-1 | 18 | TRBD1 | TGCGCCAGCAGCTCTAACCCAAGAACAGGGGGCGGCACAGATACGCAGTATTTT | CASSSNPRTGGGTDTQYF
- | TRBJ2-2 | TRBV12-5 | 19 | - | TGTGCTAGTGGTTTGGTACCCCCGACAGACCAAACCAACACCGGGGAGCTGTTTTTT | CASGLVPPTDQTNTGELFF
- | TRBJ2-7 | TRBV5-5 | 16 | TRBD2 | TGTGCCAGCAGCCCCACCCCGGGACTAGCGGGATACGAGCAGTACTTC | CASSPTPGLAGYEQYF
once | TRBJ1-5 | TRBV28 | 20 | TRBD1 | TGTGCCAGCAGTTTCCCTCCGCGGTTACAGGGGGATTTCAGCAATCAGCCCCAGCATTTT | CASSFPPRLQGDFSNQPQHF
- | TRBJ1-2 | TRBV29-1 | 16 | - | TGCAGCGTTGAAGTGGAGTGGCTCAGAGATCCTTATGGCTACACCTTC | CSVEVEWLRDPYGYTF